These T cell receptor beta chains were read from a single sample in a study of identical twins. Using its own MiXCR run on the 5' RACE reads, TCRdb lists one record per CDR3 protein. The repertoire holds around 220,000 distinct CDR3 sequences, with roughly an eighth as singletons. Material for sequencing was memory (CD45RO+) T cells sorted from blood. The receptors originated from a woman between 18 and 30 years old in good health. Each CDR3 is given with its conserved first and last residue. The D gene is left open where the match is weak. Where a row states a size, it is once, few, many or the class of an expanded clone; other rows omit it.

J gene | V gene | D gene | clone size | CDR3 DNA | CDR3 protein
TRBJ1-2 | TRBV20-1 | . | many | TGCAGTGCTAGCCTAACAGGGACGAGCGATGGCTACACCTTC | CSASLTGTSDGYTF
TRBJ1-3 | TRBV7-8 | . | few | TGTGCCAGCAGCTTAACACGCTCTGGAAACACCATATATTTT | CASSLTRSGNTIYF
TRBJ2-5 | TRBV7-2 | TRBD2 | . | TGTGCCAGCAGCTTACTTAGCGCAGCGGGGGTCCCCCAGTACTTC | CASSLLSAAGVPQYF
TRBJ1-1 | TRBV9 | TRBD1 | . | TGTGCCAGCAGCGTAGAGGGACAGATACCGAACACTGAAGCTTTCTTT | CASSVEGQIPNTEAFF
TRBJ1-1 | TRBV6-2/TRBV6-3 | . | . | TGTGCCAGCAGTTACTCCCTAGGAGCTTTCTTT | CASSYSLGAFF
TRBJ2-7 | TRBV5-1 | TRBD1 | few | TGCGCCAGCAGCTTGGAGTCCGGGACAGGGATGGGCGAGCAGTACTTC | CASSLESGTGMGEQYF
TRBJ2-1 | TRBV10-3 | TRBD1 | few | TGTGCCATCAGTGAGCCTGGGACAGGGTCCTACAATGAGCAGTTCTTC | CAISEPGTGSYNEQFF
TRBJ2-1 | TRBV20-1 | TRBD2 | many | TGCAGTGCTAGAGATCCCGGGGCTAGCGGGGACAATGAGCAGTTCTTC | CSARDPGASGDNEQFF
TRBJ2-1 | TRBV3-1 | . | . | TGTGCCAGCAGCCAAGAAGGGGGACGGGTTGAGCAGTTCTTC | CASSQEGGRVEQFF
TRBJ1-4 | TRBV20-1 | TRBD1 | few | TGCAGTGCTACCCTCCAGGGGGCGGGTGAAAAACTGTTTTTT | CSATLQGAGEKLFF
TRBJ2-1 | TRBV5-1 | . | few | TGCGCCAGCAGCTTGGCGGGGTCTGATGAGCAGTTCTTC | CASSLAGSDEQFF
TRBJ2-7 | TRBV14 | . | few | TGTGCCAGCAGCCAACTGGACAGCCTCGGCGAGCAGTACTTC | CASSQLDSLGEQYF
TRBJ2-1 | TRBV7-6 | . | few | TGTGCCAGCAGCTCCGTTCAGAGGCCCCACAATGAGCAGTTCTTC | CASSSVQRPHNEQFF
TRBJ1-2 | TRBV5-1 | TRBD1 | few | TGCGCCAGCAGCCGCCCGGGACAGGGGGTACTTGGCTACACCTTC | CASSRPGQGVLGYTF
TRBJ1-2 | TRBV5-1 | . | . | TGCGCCAGCAGCCGACAGGACAGAAACTATGGCTACACCTTC | CASSRQDRNYGYTF
TRBJ2-7 | TRBV6-2/TRBV6-3 | TRBD2 | few | TGTGCCAGCAGCTTAACTAGCGGGGCTGCCTACGAGCAGTACTTC | CASSLTSGAAYEQYF
TRBJ1-1 | TRBV24-1 | . | few | TGTGCCAGAGGATCCACTGAAGCTTTCTTT | CARGSTEAFF
TRBJ1-3 | TRBV7-9 | . | . | TGTGCCAGCAGCTTACGGGGGTTCGATGGAAACACCATATATTTT | CASSLRGFDGNTIYF
TRBJ2-6 | TRBV19 | . | . | TGTGCCAGTAAGGCGGCAAGCTCTGGGGCCAACGTCCTGACTTTC | CASKAASSGANVLTF
TRBJ1-1 | TRBV7-8 | . | . | TGTGCCAGCAGCTCCCGGGACTCCCGACGGTGGAACACTGAAGCTTTCTTT | CASSSRDSRRWNTEAFF
TRBJ2-7 | TRBV27 | TRBD1 | few | TGTGCCAGCAGGGCCCTGGGACAGGAATCCCGCTACGAGCAGTACTTC | CASRALGQESRYEQYF
TRBJ2-3 | TRBV5-1 | . | . | TGCGCCAGCAGGCTGGGCTGGCAGAGCACAGATACGCAGTATTTT | CASRLGWQSTDTQYF
TRBJ1-2 | TRBV7-6 | . | few | TGTGCCAGCAGCTTAGAAGAGGGCCCCAACTATGGCTACACCTTC | CASSLEEGPNYGYTF
TRBJ2-7 | TRBV20-1 | . | . | TGCAGTGCCATTTCAAAGACTACCTCGGACGAGCAGTACTTC | CSAISKTTSDEQYF
TRBJ1-2 | TRBV11-1 | TRBD1 | . | TGTGCCAGCAGTCGACAGGGGGGCGGCTACACCTTC | CASSRQGGGYTF
TRBJ1-1 | TRBV20-1 | TRBD1 | many | TGCAGTGCTCCCGGGGCAGGGGGCATCCACACTGAAGCTTTCTTT | CSAPGAGGIHTEAFF
TRBJ2-2 | TRBV6-1 | . | . | TGTGCCAGCACGACAGTTTTGAACACCGGGGAGCTGTTTTTT | CASTTVLNTGELFF
TRBJ2-5 | TRBV12-3/TRBV12-4 | TRBD2 | few | TGTGCCAGCAGTTTGGGCGGGGGGGCCCCAGAGACCCAGTACTTC | CASSLGGGAPETQYF
TRBJ1-4 | TRBV6-1 | . | few | TGTGCCAGCAGAACAGGTTCCGCAACTAATGAAAAACTGTTTTTT | CASRTGSATNEKLFF
TRBJ2-5 | TRBV12-3/TRBV12-4 | TRBD1 | few | TGTGCCAGCAGTACCCGGGGACAGGGAAGGAGAGAGACCCAGTACTTC | CASSTRGQGRRETQYF
TRBJ2-5 | TRBV6-1 | . | few | TGTGCCAGCAGTCTAGGGGCTCTCGAAGAGACCCAGTACTTC | CASSLGALEETQYF
TRBJ2-2 | TRBV3-1 | . | . | TGTGCCAGCAGCCGAAGTTTTTCCGGGGAGCTGTTTTTT | CASSRSFSGELFF
TRBJ2-2 | TRBV2 | TRBD1 | . | TGTGCCAGCAGTGATGGGACAGGGGCTTCCGGGGAGCTGTTTTTT | CASSDGTGASGELFF
TRBJ2-7 | TRBV11-2 | . | many | TGTGCCAGCAGCTCACCCTGGACATTTGCCTACGAGCAGTACTTC | CASSSPWTFAYEQYF
TRBJ2-7 | TRBV7-2 | TRBD2 | . | TGTGCCAGCAGCCCCTACCATTCTCTAGCGGCCTACGAGCAGTACTTC | CASSPYHSLAAYEQYF
TRBJ2-5 | TRBV5-6 | TRBD2 | . | TGTGCCAGCAGCTCGGCCCCACTAGCGGGGGAGACCCAGTACTTC | CASSSAPLAGETQYF
TRBJ1-1 | TRBV7-2 | . | . | TGTGCCAGCAGCTCTGCGAGGAGGCCTAACACTGAAGCTTTCTTT | CASSSARRPNTEAFF